Included here is one T cell receptor (beta chain) sequence, with context. This record comes from a study of cytomegalovirus exposure and HLA in healthy donors. This CDR3 region has 16 residues. The germline gives CDR1 SGHTA, CDR2 FQGNSA. V shed 0 bases and J 8 bases; nucleotides not matched to a gene: 11. Use of 60 Vbeta and 13 Jbeta primers characterized the PCR. Repertoires were generated with immunoSEQ multiplex PCR, while TCRdb's copy carries only in-frame clones and drops some. The sample includes some 120,000 clones, less than 80% seen only once; the top ten take 3% to 3.5%. Sequenced material: PBMCs. The chain couples TRBV7-2 to TRBJ1-2; TRBD1 agrees at 8 bases. The receptor comes from a woman aged 45-65 years in good health and CMV-seronegative. DNA for the CDR3: TGTGCCAGCAGCTTAGCATCTGACAGGGGAATAGGCGGCTACACCTTC. Encoded protein: CASSLASDRGIGGYTF.